This TCR beta chain was retrieved from a study of T cell changes during pregnancy in multiple sclerosis. Method: immunoSEQ multiplex PCR; TCRdb's copy keeps in-frame clones and lacks some. The sample includes some 60,000 clones, 91% of them seen just once. CDR3 size: 16 residues. Germline lookup yields CDR1 SGHTA and CDR2 FQGNSA. V gave up 5 bases and J gave up 3 bases; unmatched junction bases: 8. This sequence joins TRBV7-2 and TRBJ2-7; 12 nucleotides align to TRBD2. Specimen: CD4+ T cells from peripheral blood mononuclear cells, collected in the first trimester of pregnancy. The sequence was collected from a female donor with multiple sclerosis, enrolled in a pregnancy study. DNA for the CDR3: TGTGCCAGCAGCCCCTTGACTAGCGGGGGCCTCTACGAGCAGTACTTC. This codes for CASSPLTSGGLYEQYF.